This T cell receptor beta chain was found in a study of Graves' ophthalmopathy and Graves' hyperthyroidism. Trimming removed 5 bases from V and 0 bases from J; junction bases left unmatched: 15. This CDR3 is 17 amino acids long. Germline loops: CDR1 DFQATT, CDR2 SNEGSKA (reference sequence). Study-wide results and limits: Using 13 signatures, a model distinguished ophthalmopathy from stable hyperthyroidism, reaching just under 90% sensitivity and approximately 81% specificity.

This clonotype came up many times. Antigen: not known. Over 18 months of follow-up, stable hyperthyroidism required that no ophthalmopathy appear. Aged 18 to 65, the patients with hyperthyroidism had under 2 months' duration and were newly diagnosed. Approximately 10 ml of fresh blood yielded the PBMCs by density gradient. For repertoire sequencing, the TCR beta CDR3 regions were amplified from RNA transcripts. First-round RT-PCR employed HTBI primers, with a second-round multiplex PCR after it. In TCRdb, the multiplex PCR reads were re-called with MiXCR into one record per CDR3 protein. The sample shows about 420,000 distinct CDR3 sequences, around 21% of them seen only once.

The receptor comes from a woman in her late teens or twenties with stable Graves' hyperthyroidism. The chain couples TRBV20-1 to TRBJ2-7; TRBD1 agrees at 8 bases. Specimen: peripheral blood. CDR3 region: CSALTGQDHLFSYEQYF. The CDR3 nucleotides read TGCAGTGCTTTAACGGGACAGGACCACTTATTCTCCTACGAGCAGTACTTC.